Included here is one TCR beta chain sequence, with context. Its antigen remains unidentified. The data are from a study of post-analysis software for immune sequencing data. On the study more broadly: Multiple sclerosis in the patients followed relapsing-remitting, secondary progressive and progressive-relapsing courses. General study points: About five TRBV segments, including TRBV5-6, TRBV5-1 and TRBV20-1, were more frequent in patients than controls.

TCR beta cDNA libraries included unique molecular identifiers. MiXCR, applied by TCRdb to the PCR reads, yields one record per CDR3 protein. The sample shows approximately 660,000 distinct CDR3 sequences, 59% of them seen only once. The CDR3 has 15 amino acids. Germline CDR1 is SEHNR and CDR2 is FQNEAQ (reference sequence). The trim removed 4 bases at V and 8 bases at J, leaving 10 bases unmatched. The clonotype originates from a girl aged 2-10 years with multiple sclerosis. The gene calls are TRBV7-9 and TRBJ2-1; TRBD2 agrees at 8 bases. The sample was blood. CDR3 residues: CASSSPGTSLDEQFF. CDR3 DNA: TGTGCCAGCAGCTCCCCCGGGACTAGTCTCGATGAGCAGTTCTTC.